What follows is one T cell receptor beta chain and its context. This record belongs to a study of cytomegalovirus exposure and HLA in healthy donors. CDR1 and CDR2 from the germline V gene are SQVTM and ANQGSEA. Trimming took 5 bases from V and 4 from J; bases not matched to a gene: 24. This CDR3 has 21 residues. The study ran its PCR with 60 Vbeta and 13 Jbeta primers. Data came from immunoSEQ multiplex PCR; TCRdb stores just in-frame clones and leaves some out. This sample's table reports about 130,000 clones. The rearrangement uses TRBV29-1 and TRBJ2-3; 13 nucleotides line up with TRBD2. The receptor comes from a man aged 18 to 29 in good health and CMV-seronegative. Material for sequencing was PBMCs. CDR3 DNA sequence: TGCAGCGTTCCAAACCGGCGGACTAGCGGGGGTACCGTAGTAGATCCAGATACGCAGTATTTT. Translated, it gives CSVPNRRTSGGTVVDPDTQYF.